This is a list of T cell receptor beta chains from one sample in a study of CD8 T cells in Susac syndrome. TCRdb re-derived calls from the immunoSEQ multiplex PCR reads in MiXCR, one entry per CDR3 protein. In the table there are over 350,000 distinct CDR3 sequences, 75% to 90% of which are singletons. Sequenced: CD8+ T cells from PBMCs. The receptors come from a human donor with multiple sclerosis. Each CDR3 is given with its conserved first and last residue. D genes are given only for firm matches. A row's size may be missing; if present it is once, few, many or a size class.

size	J	D	V	CDR3	DNA
NA	TRBJ1-5	NA	TRBV4-1	CASSHVSREDQPQHF	TGCGCCAGCAGCCATGTTAGCAGGGAGGATCAGCCCCAGCATTTT
NA	TRBJ2-1	TRBD2	TRBV20-1	CSAPLRAGEYNEQFF	TGCAGTGCCCCCCTTCGAGCGGGGGAGTACAATGAGCAGTTCTTC
NA	TRBJ2-1	TRBD1	TRBV4-2	CASSQDGTGGYNEQFF	TGTGCCAGCAGCCAAGATGGGACAGGGGGCTACAATGAGCAGTTCTTC
NA	TRBJ2-1	TRBD1	TRBV30	CAWSETGYNEQFF	TGTGCCTGGAGCGAGACAGGGTACAATGAGCAGTTCTTC
NA	TRBJ1-1	NA	TRBV6-1	CASSERTGVWANTEAFF	TGTGCCAGCAGTGAAAGGACCGGGGTATGGGCGAACACTGAAGCTTTCTTT
NA	TRBJ2-1	NA	TRBV5-6	CASSFLAYNEQFF	TGTGCCAGCAGCTTTTTGGCGTACAATGAGCAGTTCTTC
NA	TRBJ2-7	TRBD1	TRBV6-1	CATRTGGNEQYF	TGTGCCACGAGGACAGGGGGCAACGAGCAGTACTTC
NA	TRBJ2-7	NA	TRBV9	CASSARTWGLSEQYF	TGTGCCAGCAGCGCCCGGACGTGGGGGTTAAGCGAGCAGTACTTC
NA	TRBJ1-5	NA	TRBV7-9	CASSFGSQPQHF	TGTGCCAGCAGCTTCGGATCGCAGCCCCAGCATTTT
few	TRBJ1-1	NA	TRBV6-1	CASSPESAEAFF	TGTGCCAGCAGCCCCGAGTCTGCTGAAGCTTTCTTT
NA	TRBJ1-1	NA	TRBV4-1	CASSHPQGDTEAFF	TGCGCCAGCAGCCACCCTCAGGGAGACACTGAAGCTTTCTTT
NA	TRBJ2-2	NA	TRBV6-1	CASREGANIGELFF	TGTGCCAGCAGGGAGGGGGCGAATATCGGGGAGCTGTTTTTT
NA	TRBJ1-1	TRBD1	TRBV3-1	CASSQVTGGLDTEAFF	TGTGCCAGCAGCCAAGTCACAGGGGGCTTAGACACTGAAGCTTTCTTT
NA	TRBJ2-7	NA	TRBV7-9	CASSLERVEQYF	TGTGCCAGCAGCTTGGAAAGGGTCGAGCAGTACTTC
NA	TRBJ1-1	NA	TRBV5-1	CASSLDRYTEAFF	TGCGCCAGCAGCCTCGACAGGTACACTGAAGCTTTCTTT
NA	TRBJ2-1	TRBD1	TRBV3-1	CASSSRPAQGNEQFF	TGTGCCAGCAGCTCCCGGCCGGCACAGGGGAATGAGCAGTTCTTC
NA	TRBJ1-1	NA	TRBV3-1	CASSQEWEVAAEAFF	TGTGCCAGCAGCCAAGAATGGGAGGTAGCGGCTGAAGCTTTCTTT
NA	TRBJ2-7	NA	TRBV28	CASSGPGPYEQYF	TGTGCCAGCAGCGGCCCGGGACCCTACGAGCAGTACTTC
NA	TRBJ1-5	NA	TRBV27	CASSFGGWDTANQPQHF	TGTGCCAGCAGTTTCGGCGGGTGGGACACGGCCAATCAGCCCCAGCATTTT
NA	TRBJ2-7	TRBD2	TRBV5-4	CASSLGAGVGEQYF	TGTGCCAGCAGCTTAGGAGCGGGAGTAGGAGAGCAGTACTTC
few	TRBJ1-2	NA	TRBV6-5	CASSYRPRTELDGYTF	TGTGCCAGCAGTTACCGTCCCCGGACAGAACTCGATGGCTACACCTTC
NA	TRBJ2-2	NA	TRBV6-1	CASSEGPYERGTGELFF	TGTGCCAGCAGTGAAGGTCCGTATGAGCGAGGCACCGGGGAGCTGTTTTTT
NA	TRBJ1-2	NA	TRBV10-3	CATADSEYGYTF	TGTGCCACCGCGGACAGTGAATATGGCTACACCTTC
NA	TRBJ2-1	TRBD2	TRBV28	CATHGGGWLNEQFF	TGTGCCACACACGGGGGGGGGTGGTTGAATGAGCAGTTCTTC
NA	TRBJ1-2	TRBD1	TRBV2	CASSIGDRGGGYTF	TGTGCCAGCAGTATAGGGGACAGGGGAGGCGGCTACACCTTC
once	TRBJ1-2	NA	TRBV4-1	CASSQVTDPNYGYTF	TGCGCCAGCAGCCAAGTTACAGACCCTAACTATGGCTACACCTTC
NA	TRBJ1-5	NA	TRBV4-1	CASSQTVGGNQPQHF	TGCGCCAGCAGCCAAACTGTGGGGGGGAATCAGCCCCAGCATTTT